Presented here are 20 T cell receptor beta chains from one specimen sequenced in a study of blood T cell repertoires in COVID-19. TCRdb's copy holds only in-frame clones and misses some; the assay was immunoSEQ multiplex PCR. The data contain 200,000 to 250,000 clones, approximately 80% of them singletons. What was sequenced was peripheral blood. The receptors stem from a woman of 80 years or more with acute or convalescent COVID-19.

The table lists this clone with a few counts. Here the CDR3 reads CASSSGQTVLLNQPQHF. The CDR3 coding sequence is TGTGCCAGCAGCTCGGGACAGACAGTCCTGCTCAATCAGCCCCAGCATTTT. V usage is TRBV7-2 and J usage is TRBJ1-5; 7 bases agree with TRBD1. Per the germline V gene, CDR1 is SGHTA and CDR2 is FQGNSA. V trimming: 4 bases; J trimming: 3 bases; junction bases outside the gene matches: 12. The CDR3 consists of 17 residues.

The V call is TRBV10-3, the J call TRBJ1-6; TRBD1 matches 7 bases. Germline CDR1 ENHRY, CDR2 SYGVKD. The trim removed 6 bases at V and 6 bases at J, leaving 5 bases unmatched. The CDR3 totals 14 residues. CDR3 region: CAIRTGLGNSPLHF. The CDR3 nucleotides are TGTGCCATCAGGACAGGGTTGGGTAATTCACCCCTCCACTTT.

CDR3 in amino acids: CASRGTGTSNQPQHF. The DNA of the CDR3 is TGTGCCAGTAGGGGGACAGGCACTAGCAATCAGCCCCAGCATTTT. The V call is TRBV19, the J call TRBJ1-5; 8 bases are shared with TRBD1. Per the germline V gene, CDR1 is LNHDA and CDR2 is SQIVND (reference sequence). The CDR3 spans 15 residues. The V segment lost 6 bases and the J segment 0 bases; nucleotides outside the gene matches: 4. Filled out from reference TRBV19 and TRBJ1-5, the complete variable domain reads DGGITQSPKYLFRKEGQNVTLSCEQNLNHDAMYWYRQDPGQGLRLIYYSQIVNDFQKGDIAEGYSVSREKKESFPLTVTSAQKNPTAFYLCASRGTGTSNQPQHFGDGTRLSIL.

V is TRBV10-3 and J is TRBJ1-4, with D possibly TRBD1 on 5 matching bases. The V end lost 0 bases, the J end lost 4 bases, and 18 bases lay between the germline ends. This CDR3 contains 18 residues. Germline CDR1 reads ENHRY; CDR2 reads SYGVKD. The CDR3 region is CAISESPTGSGGNEKLFF. DNA for the CDR3: TGTGCCATCAGTGAGTCGCCCACCGGTTCGGGGGGTAATGAAAAACTGTTTTTT.

This clone was recorded a few times. This chain joins TRBV4-1 and TRBJ2-7, with 8 bases matching TRBD1. With V trimmed by 1 base and J by 1 base, 0 bases remained unmatched. Per the germline V gene, CDR1 is MGHRA and CDR2 is YSYEKL. The CDR3 contains 14 residues. CDR3 in amino acids: CASSQGQGSYEQYF. For the CDR3, the DNA is TGCGCCAGCAGCCAAGGACAGGGGTCCTACGAGCAGTACTTC.

V usage is TRBV28 and J usage is TRBJ1-4; possible D gene TRBD1, 6 bases. This CDR3 spans 12 amino acids. The germline V gene has CDR1 MDHEN and CDR2 SYDVKM. V shed 9 bases and J shed 4 bases, with 9 bases lying between them. CDR3 nucleotides: TGTGCCAGTAAGGGGGTTAATGAAAAACTGTTTTTT. It specifies CASKGVNEKLFF.

This sequence joins TRBV7-3 and TRBJ2-7, with 10 bases that match TRBD2. Trimming cost V 4 bases and J 3 bases; bases outside gene matches: 0. The CDR3 spans 13 residues. Per the germline V gene, CDR1 is SGHTA and CDR2 is FQGTGA. Here the CDR3 DNA reads TGTGCCAGCAGCTCTAGCGGGGGCTACGAGCAGTACTTC. This codes for CASSSSGGYEQYF.

CDR3: CASRESDRLSNQPQHF. CDR3 nucleotide sequence: TGTGCCAGCAGAGAATCGGACAGGCTTAGCAATCAGCCCCAGCATTTT. The chain recombines TRBV7-8 with TRBJ1-5; 7 bases agree with TRBD1. The length of the CDR3 is 16 residues. Losses at the gene ends were 6 bases for V and 0 bases for J; bases not matched to a gene: 8. Looked up from germline, CDR1 is SGHVS and CDR2 is FQNEAQ.

The chain uses TRBV3-1 (or the pseudogene TRBV3-2) and TRBJ1-4, with TRBD1 as a possible D gene (5 bases). The CDR3 consists of 13 residues. V lost 4 bases and J lost 7, with 10 bases in between. The germline gives CDR1 LGHDT, CDR2 YNNKEL (reference sequence). DNA for the CDR3: TGTGCCAGCAGCCGTGACAGTCGTGAAAAACTGTTTTTT. This sequence encodes CASSRDSREKLFF.

The chain has TRBV6-1 and TRBJ1-1; TRBD1 might be the D (5 bases). Deletions cut 3 bases from V and 0 bases from J, with 8 bases between. The CDR3 has 14 amino acids. The germline gives CDR1 MNHNS, CDR2 SASEGT. The CDR3 nucleotides read TGTGCCAGCAGTGACAGGGCCATGAACACTGAAGCTTTCTTT. Amino acid sequence: CASSDRAMNTEAFF.

The chain combines TRBV28 with TRBJ1-4; D may be TRBD1 (6 bases). The CDR3 is 17 residues long. Germline V gene sequence: CDR1 MDHEN, CDR2 SYDVKM. V was shortened by 4 bases and J by 0 bases, with 15 bases between the two germline ends. For the CDR3, the DNA is TGTGCCAGCAGTTCGCGAGGACAGTTACCAACTAATGAAAAACTGTTTTTT. Protein sequence: CASSSRGQLPTNEKLFF.

This chain connects TRBV29-1 to TRBJ1-2; unclear D gene. The germline V gene has CDR1 SQVTM and CDR2 ANQGSEA. This CDR3 contains 15 residues. Deletions cut 0 bases from V and 6 bases from J, with 17 bases between. CDR3 in DNA: TGCAGCGTTGAAGAATGGAGGCGAGAGGGAGATGGCTACACCTTC. Amino acid sequence: CSVEEWRREGDGYTF.

The chain uses TRBV20-1 and TRBJ1-1, with D possibly matching TRBD1 (6 bases). The CDR3 is 11 amino acids. CDR1 and CDR2 (germline): DFQATT, SNEGSKA (reference sequence). V lost 3 bases, J lost 6 bases, and 8 bases lay in between. The CDR3 spells CSASPGAEAFF. The CDR3 DNA reads TGCAGTGCTAGCCCAGGGGCTGAAGCTTTCTTT.

In this sample, this clone turned up once. The chain links TRBV27 to TRBJ2-1; a possible D gene is TRBD2 (5 bases). Looked up from germline, CDR1 is MNHEY and CDR2 is SMNVEV (reference sequence). Trimming left V 3 bases short and J 9 bases short, with 12 bases between. This CDR3 contains 13 residues. The CDR3 protein is CASSFRTESEQFF. In DNA form, the CDR3 reads TGTGCCAGCAGTTTTCGGACTGAGAGTGAGCAGTTCTTC.

This rearrangement joins TRBV6-6 to TRBJ2-7, with D tentatively TRBD1 (7 bases). This CDR3 comprises 15 residues. Trimming cost V 7 bases and J 3 bases, with 19 bases left between them. Germline V gene lookup returns CDR1 MNHNY and CDR2 SVGAGI (reference sequence). Here the CDR3 reads CASTSPRGTVYEQYF. CDR3 in DNA: TGTGCCAGCACTTCCCCACGCGGGACAGTCTACGAGCAGTACTTC.

The chain joins TRBV29-1 to TRBJ1-2; D call uncertain. Germline loops: CDR1 SQVTM, CDR2 ANQGSEA. This CDR3 has 11 amino acids. With 3 bases removed from V and 8 bases from J, the gap between germline ends came to 10 bases. The CDR3 region has the DNA TGCAGCGTTGACCGGGAATCGGGCTACACCTTC. Its protein product is CSVDRESGYTF.

The chain couples TRBV19 to TRBJ1-5; a weak D match, TRBD1 (5 bases). The CDR3 length is 15 residues. Germline V lookup: CDR1 LNHDA, CDR2 SQIVND (reference sequence). V was clipped by 5 bases and J by 1 base, with 12 bases between them. DNA for the CDR3: TGTGCCAGTAGTGAAACAAGGGGAAGCAATCAGCCCCAGCATTTT. Amino acids: CASSETRGSNQPQHF.

This rearrangement joins TRBV7-9 to TRBJ2-7; TRBD1 aligns across 8 bases. The germline CDR1 and CDR2 sequences are SEHNR and FQNEAQ (reference sequence). CDR3 length: 19 residues. V dropped 5 bases and J dropped 0; count of bases not matched to a gene: 18. This chain's CDR3 is CASSDTGTGQTMNSYEQYF. The DNA for the CDR3 is TGTGCCAGCAGCGATACCGGGACAGGCCAAACTATGAACTCCTACGAGCAGTACTTC.

In this sample, this clone turned up a few times. V gene TRBV30 combines with J gene TRBJ2-7; 7 bases fit TRBD2. Germline V gene data show CDR1 as GTSNPN and CDR2 as SVGIG (reference sequence). V dropped 0 bases and J dropped 2; count of bases not matched to a gene: 7. CDR3 length: 15 residues. This CDR3 reads CAWSVLTGGTYEQYF. The CDR3 DNA follows: TGTGCCTGGAGTGTGTTGACGGGAGGAACCTACGAGCAGTACTTC.

V is TRBV30 and J is TRBJ2-7, with 8 bases matching TRBD1. The CDR3 is made up of 12 amino acids. Germline-derived CDR1 and CDR2 are GTSNPN and SVGIG (reference sequence). V gave up 1 base and J gave up 13 bases; unmatched junction bases: 9. CDR3 loop: CAWSAGQGGGYF. CDR3 nucleotide sequence: TGTGCCTGGAGTGCTGGACAGGGCGGCGGCTACTTC.